This T cell receptor beta chain was observed in a study of breast tumors, draining lymph nodes, adjacent tissues. TCRdb called the multiplex PCR reads again in MiXCR, with one record for every CDR3 protein. The top ten clones hold more than 6.5% of a sample with approximately 47,000 distinct CDR3 sequences, roughly 23% of them seen once. To note about this clonotype: One end of the junction fails to match germline, which may point to a read error.

CDR3 length: 15 amino acids. Germline CDR1 and CDR2: MNHEY and SMNVEV (reference sequence). The V call is TRBV27, the J call TRBJ1-4, with 9 positions matching TRBD1. The sample comprised breast tumor tissue. This TCR came from a female donor with breast cancer. Some clones in this sample may be carry-over from other donors' samples. In DNA, the CDR3 is TGTGCCGGCAGTCCGGACAGGGGTTCCAATGAAAAACTGTTTTTT. It specifies CAGSPDRGSNEKLFF. Using reference TRBV27 and TRBJ1-4 for the parts outside the CDR3, the full variable domain is EAQVTQNPRYLITVTGKKLTVTCSQNMNHEYMSWYRQDPGLGLRQIYYSMNVEVTDKGDVPEGYKVSRKEKRNFPLILESPSPNQTSLYFCAGSPDRGSNEKLFFGSGTQLSVL.